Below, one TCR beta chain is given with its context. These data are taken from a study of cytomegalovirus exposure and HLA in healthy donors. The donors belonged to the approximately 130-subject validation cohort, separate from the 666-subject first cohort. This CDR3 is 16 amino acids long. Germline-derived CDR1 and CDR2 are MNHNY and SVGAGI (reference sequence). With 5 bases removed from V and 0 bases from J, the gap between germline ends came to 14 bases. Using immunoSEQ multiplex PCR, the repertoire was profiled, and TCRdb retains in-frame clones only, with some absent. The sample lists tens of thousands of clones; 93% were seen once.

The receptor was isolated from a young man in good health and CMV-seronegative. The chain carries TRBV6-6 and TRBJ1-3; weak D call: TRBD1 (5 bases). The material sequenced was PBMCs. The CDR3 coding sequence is TGTGCCAGCAGTGCAACGTCAGGGTTCTCTGGAAACACCATATATTTT. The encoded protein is CASSATSGFSGNTIYF.